This T cell receptor beta chain comes out of a study of blood T cell repertoires in COVID-19. Study in general: Whether acute or convalescent, the COVID-19 samples came from the United States, Italy and Spain.

This clone was recorded only once. Authors' analysis steps: Estimation of nucleated cell counts was performed using reference gene primer amplification. Here immunoSEQ multiplex PCR was the method, and the copy in TCRdb shows in-frame clones only, minus some. The V and J calls and clone size come from that table; D and trimming were worked out from the DNA. The repertoire consists of around 250,000 clones, with approximately 90% occurring once and the leading ten covering about 1.2%. The V end was cut by 2 bases, the J end by 1 base, with 15 bases between. The CDR3 is 16 amino acids. Germline CDR1 and CDR2: SGDLS and YYNGEE. Living in under 30 US areas, the participants were between roughly 18 and 90 years of age.

The genes are TRBV9 and TRBJ1-1, with a weak D call TRBD1 (6 bases). The sample comprised PBMCs or T cells enriched from blood (not recorded which). This TCR derives from a human donor in a cohort exposed to, infected with or recovered from COVID-19 (not recorded which). The donor label of this sample is uncertain. CDR3 in amino acids: CASSVEGTSRNTEAFF. The CDR3 bases are TGTGCCAGCAGCGTTGAGGGGACATCCAGGAACACTGAAGCTTTCTTT.